This T cell receptor beta chain was captured by sequencing in a study of cytomegalovirus exposure and HLA in healthy donors. Trimming pared 3 bases from V and 4 bases from J, leaving 15 bases between. The CDR3 sequence is 15 residues long. Germline-derived CDR1 and CDR2 are MNHNS and SASEGT. The PCR employed 60 Vbeta primers together with 13 Jbeta primers. The protocol was immunoSEQ multiplex PCR, while the TCRdb copy is restricted to in-frame clones and leaves out a portion. The sample carries fewer than 250,000 clones, about 69% recorded once. This clone has just one count. The TCR sequence derives from a young man in good health and CMV-seropositive. The rearrangement uses TRBV6-1 and TRBJ1-1; maybe TRBD1 (6 bases). The material sequenced was PBMCs. The CDR3 sequence: CASSDLGGGFTEAFF. CDR3 DNA sequence: TGTGCCAGCAGTGATTTAGGGGGTGGGTTCACTGAAGCTTTCTTT.